The 14 T cell receptor beta chains below all came from one sample that was sequenced in a study of cytomegalovirus exposure and HLA in healthy donors. Both 60 Vbeta primers and 13 Jbeta primers went into the PCR. Sequenced by immunoSEQ multiplex PCR; TCRdb stores in-frame clones only, minus some. The sample has about 200,000 clones, 85% to 90% seen once. Sequences were obtained from PBMCs. These receptors all stem from a young man in good health and CMV-seronegative.

This chain links TRBV4-2 with TRBJ2-7; tentatively, D is TRBD1 (6 bases). Trimming stripped 0 bases from V and 8 bases from J, with 11 bases between. CDR1 LGHNA and CDR2 YNFKEQ come from the germline V gene. CDR3 size: 13 residues. The DNA for the CDR3 is TGTGCCAGCAGCCAAGATCAGGGGACCAAGCAGTACTTC. It specifies CASSQDQGTKQYF.

J is TRBJ1-1 and V is TRBV6-6, with 9 bases that match TRBD1. The ends lost 6 bases at V and 9 bases at J; junction bases unmatched: 5. The CDR3 length is 12 residues. CDR1 and CDR2 from the germline V gene are MNHNY and SVGAGI (reference sequence). CDR3 DNA: TGTGCCAGCAGCTCGGACAGGGGACAAGCTTTCTTT. The encoded protein is CASSSDRGQAFF.

The count of this clone is one. V is TRBV5-1 and J is TRBJ1-1, with a weak D call TRBD1 (5 bases). Germline lookup yields CDR1 SGHRS and CDR2 YFSETQ. This CDR3 spans 16 amino acids. Trimming shortened V by 0 bases and J by 10 bases, and 22 bases separated the two germline ends. CDR3 sequence reads: CASSLAATRAGLTAFF. The CDR3, as DNA: TGCGCCAGCAGCTTGGCCGCGACCCGTGCAGGGCTAACAGCTTTCTTT.

J is TRBJ1-1 and V is TRBV28; 9 nucleotides match TRBD1. CDR3 length equals 16 residues. Per germline, CDR1 MDHEN and CDR2 SYDVKM. The V segment lost 3 bases and the J segment 0 bases; nucleotides outside the gene matches: 5. The CDR3 loop reads CASSLVTGGMNTEAFF. Written as DNA, the CDR3 is TGTGCCAGCAGTTTGGTGACAGGGGGAATGAACACTGAAGCTTTCTTT.

For the CDR3, the DNA is TGTGCCAGCAGTAAACTAGCGCCTGGGGGGGACGAGCAGTACTTC. Translation: CASSKLAPGGDEQYF. The chain employs TRBV2 and TRBJ2-7; 7 nucleotides line up with TRBD2. This CDR3 spans 15 amino acids. Germline V gives CDR1 SNHLY, CDR2 FYNNEI. Trimming removed 5 bases from V and 5 bases from J; junction bases left unmatched: 12.

The chain uses TRBV27 and TRBJ2-1; 14 bases agree with TRBD2. The CDR3 sequence is 15 residues long. With 6 bases clipped from V and 7 bases from J, the junction kept 5 bases outside the gene matches. Germline CDR1 MNHEY, CDR2 SMNVEV (reference sequence). CDR3 DNA: TGTGCCAGCAGGCGGGGGACTAGCGGGAGTAATGAGCAGTTCTTC. This gives the protein CASRRGTSGSNEQFF.

The chain links TRBV18 to TRBJ1-4; D might be TRBD1 (6 bases). V shed 2 bases and J shed 3 bases, with 13 bases lying between them. The germline CDR1 and CDR2 sequences are KGHSH and LQKENI. CDR3 size: 16 residues. CDR3 loop: CASSPLGASANEKLFF. As DNA, the CDR3 is TGTGCCAGCTCACCATTGGGGGCATCTGCTAATGAAAAACTGTTTTTT.

The CDR3 loop reads CASTNPPTYEQYF. The CDR3 nucleotides read TGTGCCAGCACCAATCCGCCTACCTACGAGCAGTACTTC. This rearrangement joins TRBV7-2 to TRBJ2-7, with D unclear. The germline CDR1 and CDR2 sequences are SGHTA and FQGNSA. CDR3 size: 13 residues. The V gene lost 7 bases and the J gene lost 2 bases, with 12 bases spanning the gap.

In its sample, this clone was seen once. J is TRBJ1-6 and V is TRBV11-2, with 7 bases that match TRBD1. The CDR3 extends over 15 amino acids. Germline values: CDR1 SGHAT, CDR2 FQNNGV. Trimming took 7 bases from V and 4 from J; bases not matched to a gene: 7. The CDR3 nucleotides read TGTGCCAGCACTTATTCGACAGGGTATAATTCACCCCTCCACTTT. Translation gives CASTYSTGYNSPLHF.

The gene calls are TRBV30 and TRBJ2-7, with 8 positions matching TRBD2. The CDR3 covers 15 residues. V was pared by 3 bases and J by 5 bases, with 12 bases of the junction left unmatched. Germline V CDR1 and CDR2: GTSNPN, SVGIG (reference sequence). The CDR3 reads CAWSRRLAGANEQYF. As DNA, the CDR3 is TGTGCCTGGAGCCGCCGGCTAGCGGGTGCTAACGAGCAGTACTTC.

The chain uses TRBV21-1 and TRBJ2-7; TRBD1 is the table's D call and was not checked against the DNA. TRBV21-1 is given as a pseudogene. This CDR3 is 14 amino acids long. CDR3 amino acids: CASSSWTVTYEQYF. The CDR3 DNA reads TGTGCCAGCAGCAGCTGGACAGTAACCTACGAGCAGTACTTC.

This clone is a singleton in its sample. The chain employs TRBV21-1 and TRBJ2-2; whether TRBD1, the table's D call, matches the DNA was not checked. TRBV21-1 is a known pseudogene. This CDR3 spans 14 amino acids. CDR3 amino acids: CASSKAGSTGELFF. As DNA, the CDR3 is TGTGCCAGCAGCAAAGCTGGCAGCACCGGGGAGCTGTTTTTT.

The chain combines TRBV4-1 with TRBJ2-1, with 9 bases lining up with TRBD1. Germline lookup yields CDR1 MGHRA and CDR2 YSYEKL. CDR3 length: 13 amino acids. The junction had 2 bases not matched to a gene; V was cut back by 3 bases and J by 8 bases. Here the CDR3 reads CASSQGQGYEQFF. The CDR3 nucleotides read TGCGCCAGCAGCCAGGGACAGGGCTATGAGCAGTTCTTC.

The gene calls are TRBV4-2 and TRBJ2-7; a possible D gene is TRBD2 (6 bases). The CDR3 extends over 17 amino acids. Germline loops: CDR1 LGHNA, CDR2 YNFKEQ. V lost 1 base, J lost 5 bases, and 21 bases lay in between. CDR3 in amino acids: CASSQVSYGGMTHEQYF. The CDR3 DNA is TGTGCCAGCAGCCAAGTCTCGTACGGCGGGATGACCCACGAGCAGTACTTC.